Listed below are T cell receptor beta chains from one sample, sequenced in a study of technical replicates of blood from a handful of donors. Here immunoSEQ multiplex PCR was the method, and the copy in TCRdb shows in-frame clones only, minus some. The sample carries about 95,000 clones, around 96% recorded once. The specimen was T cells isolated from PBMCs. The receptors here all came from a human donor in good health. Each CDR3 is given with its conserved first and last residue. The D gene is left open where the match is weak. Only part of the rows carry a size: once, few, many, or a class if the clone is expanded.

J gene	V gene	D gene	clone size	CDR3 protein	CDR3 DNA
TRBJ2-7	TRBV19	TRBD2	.	CASSIPGLAGDEQYF	TGTGCCAGTAGTATACCGGGACTAGCGGGTGACGAGCAGTACTTC
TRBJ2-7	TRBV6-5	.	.	CASTRGAEQYF	TGTGCCAGCACCCGCGGGGCCGAGCAGTACTTC
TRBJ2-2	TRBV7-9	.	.	CASSPPPQGRDTGELFF	TGTGCCAGCAGCCCGCCCCCCCAGGGAAGAGACACCGGGGAGCTGTTTTTT
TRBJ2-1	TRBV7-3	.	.	CASSLNTGANEQFF	TGTGCCAGCAGCTTAAACACGGGAGCCAATGAGCAGTTCTTC
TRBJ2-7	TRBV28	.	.	CASSSVSYYRYEQYF	TGTGCCAGCAGTTCGGTTAGTTACTACCGCTACGAGCAGTACTTC
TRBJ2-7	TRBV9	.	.	CASSVVPGDEQYF	TGTGCCAGCAGCGTAGTCCCAGGGGACGAGCAGTACTTC
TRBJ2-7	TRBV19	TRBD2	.	CASSPGLAGGIEQYF	TGTGCCAGTAGTCCTGGACTAGCGGGAGGAATCGAGCAGTACTTC
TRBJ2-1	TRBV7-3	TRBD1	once	CASSLEGIGQGASNEQFF	TGTGCCAGCAGCTTAGAGGGAATCGGACAGGGGGCATCAAATGAGCAGTTCTTC
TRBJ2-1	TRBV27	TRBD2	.	CASSLRGSLGTGREPSYNEQFF	TGTGCCAGCAGTTTAAGGGGCTCCCTAGGAACTGGGCGGGAGCCAAGCTACAATGAGCAGTTCTTC
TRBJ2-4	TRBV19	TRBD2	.	CASSRDYDIAKNIQYF	TGTGCCAGTAGCCGGGACTACGACATAGCCAAAAACATTCAGTACTTC
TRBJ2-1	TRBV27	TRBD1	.	CASSLETGGSNEQFF	TGTGCCAGCAGTTTAGAAACAGGGGGGAGCAATGAGCAGTTCTTC
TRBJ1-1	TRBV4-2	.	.	CASSQEGARNTEAFF	TGTGCCAGCAGCCAAGAGGGGGCCCGGAACACTGAAGCTTTCTTT
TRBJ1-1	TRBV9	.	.	CASSAGVQGHTEAFF	TGTGCCAGCAGCGCAGGGGTTCAGGGGCACACTGAAGCTTTCTTT
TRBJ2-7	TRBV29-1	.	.	CSVGGGLEQYF	TGCAGCGTTGGGGGGGGGCTCGAGCAGTACTTC
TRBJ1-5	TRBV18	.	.	CASSPYQNQPQHF	TGTGCCAGCTCACCATACCAGAATCAGCCCCAGCATTTT
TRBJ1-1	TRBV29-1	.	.	CSVVWGLTYDMNTEAFF	TGCAGCGTTGTTTGGGGGCTCACATACGACATGAACACTGAAGCTTTCTTT
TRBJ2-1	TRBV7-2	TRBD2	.	CASRTIGTREYNEQFF	TGTGCCAGCAGGACGATAGGGACTAGAGAATACAATGAGCAGTTCTTC
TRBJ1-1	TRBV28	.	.	CASSFRQGTEAFF	TGTGCCAGCAGTTTCCGCCAGGGGACTGAAGCTTTCTTT
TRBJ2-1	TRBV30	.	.	CAWSVLGSSYNEQFF	TGTGCCTGGAGTGTACTAGGAAGCTCCTACAATGAGCAGTTCTTC
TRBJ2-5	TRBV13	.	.	CASSLDRETQYF	TGTGCCAGCAGCTTAGATCGGGAGACCCAGTACTTC
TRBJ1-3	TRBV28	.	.	CASSYPGSSGNTIYF	TGTGCCAGCAGTTACCCCGGGAGCTCTGGAAACACCATATATTTT
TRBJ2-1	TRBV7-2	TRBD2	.	CASSLDGEAAGLFDEQFF	TGTGCCAGCAGCTTAGATGGGGAGGCCGCGGGACTATTCGATGAGCAGTTCTTC
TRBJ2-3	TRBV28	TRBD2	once	CASSSSGSMRNTQYF	TGTGCCAGCAGTTCCAGCGGGAGTATGAGGAATACGCAGTATTTT
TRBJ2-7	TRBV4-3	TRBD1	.	CASSQVLGTGNEQYF	TGCGCCAGCAGCCAAGTACTGGGGACAGGAAACGAGCAGTACTTC
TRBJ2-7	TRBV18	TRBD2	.	CASSPGLADLYEQYF	TGTGCCAGCTCACCAGGACTAGCGGACCTTTACGAGCAGTACTTC
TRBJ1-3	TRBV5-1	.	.	CASSLLGQSGNTIYF	TGCGCCAGCAGCTTGCTAGGCCAGTCGGGAAACACCATATATTTT
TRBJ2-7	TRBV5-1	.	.	CASSPRGPMAEQYF	TGCGCCAGCAGCCCTAGAGGGCCAATGGCCGAGCAGTACTTC
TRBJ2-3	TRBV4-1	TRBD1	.	CASSQDSHFRDRRTDTQYF	TGCGCCAGCAGCCAAGATTCTCATTTCCGGGACAGGCGCACAGATACGCAGTATTTT